This T cell receptor (beta chain) came from a study of blood T cell repertoires in COVID-19. Across the study: Acute-phase and convalescent COVID-19 samples originated in the United States, Italy and Spain.

Per the original data handling: The authors estimated nucleated cell counts from reference gene primer amplification. The method was immunoSEQ multiplex PCR; TCRdb's version includes in-frame clones alone and lacks a portion of them. Clonal size and the V and J genes are those of that table, whereas D and trimming came from the DNA. This sample has about 86,000 clones; roughly three quarters occur once, and the top ten carry over 9%. This clone showed up just once. This CDR3 spans 14 amino acids. Trimming took off 6 bases at V and 7 bases at J, with 16 bases between the two ends. Looked up from germline, CDR1 is WSHSY and CDR2 is SAAADI.

V gene TRBV10-2 combines with J gene TRBJ1-5, with D perhaps TRBD1 (6 bases). Sequenced input: peripheral blood. The sequence came from a man in his 70s with acute or convalescent COVID-19. The CDR3 coding sequence is TGCGCCAGCAGCGAACAGGGTCTTGGGCAGCCCCAGCATTTT. This translates into CASSEQGLGQPQHF.